This entry features one TCR beta chain sequence. Its matching antigen is unknown. This entry comes from a study of blood T cells in healthy people across ages. Germline V gives CDR1 MGHDK, CDR2 SYGVNS. Trimming removed 3 bases from V and 0 bases from J, with 14 bases in between. This CDR3 region has 16 residues. Study-wide results and limits: Relative to aged donors, long-lived donors carried more naive CD4+ cells and displayed higher diversity.

A sample-barcoded 5' primer and a J-beta primer mix were used in a second PCR of about 7 to 12 cycles. TCRdb independently ran MiXCR on the 5' RACE reads; one entry per CDR3 protein. Of about 680,000 distinct CDR3 sequences detected, more than 40% appear once; the ten largest clones hold 30% to 35%. Sequences were obtained from blood. The clonotype originates from a woman aged 55-69 years in good health. This chain links TRBV25-1 with TRBJ1-1; D is possibly TRBD1 (6 bases). The CDR3 nucleotides are TGTGCCAGCAGTGACCAATATACAGGGCTGAACACTGAAGCTTTCTTT. It is translated as CASSDQYTGLNTEAFF. The whole variable domain, filled in from reference TRBV25-1 and TRBJ1-1, reads EADIYQTPRYLVIGTGKKITLECSQTMGHDKMYWYQQDPGMELHLIHYSYGVNSTEKGDLSSESTVSRIRTEHFPLTLESARPSHTSQYLCASSDQYTGLNTEAFFGQGTRLTVV.